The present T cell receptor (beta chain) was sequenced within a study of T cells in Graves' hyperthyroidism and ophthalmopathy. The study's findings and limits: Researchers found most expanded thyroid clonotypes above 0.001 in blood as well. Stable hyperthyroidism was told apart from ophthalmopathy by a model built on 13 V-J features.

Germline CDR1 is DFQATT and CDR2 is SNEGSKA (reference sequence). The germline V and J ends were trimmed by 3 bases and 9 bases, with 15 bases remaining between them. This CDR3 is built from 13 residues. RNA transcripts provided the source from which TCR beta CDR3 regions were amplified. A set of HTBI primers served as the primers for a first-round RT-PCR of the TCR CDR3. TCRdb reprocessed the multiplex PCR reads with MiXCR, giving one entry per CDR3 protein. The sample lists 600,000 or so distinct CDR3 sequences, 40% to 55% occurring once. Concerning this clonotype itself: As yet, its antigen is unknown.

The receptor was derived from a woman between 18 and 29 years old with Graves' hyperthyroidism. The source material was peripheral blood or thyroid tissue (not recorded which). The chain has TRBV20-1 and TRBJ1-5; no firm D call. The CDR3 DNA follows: TGCAGTGCTAGGTCGTCAGCCGGGGTGCCCCAGCATTTT. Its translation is CSARSSAGVPQHF.